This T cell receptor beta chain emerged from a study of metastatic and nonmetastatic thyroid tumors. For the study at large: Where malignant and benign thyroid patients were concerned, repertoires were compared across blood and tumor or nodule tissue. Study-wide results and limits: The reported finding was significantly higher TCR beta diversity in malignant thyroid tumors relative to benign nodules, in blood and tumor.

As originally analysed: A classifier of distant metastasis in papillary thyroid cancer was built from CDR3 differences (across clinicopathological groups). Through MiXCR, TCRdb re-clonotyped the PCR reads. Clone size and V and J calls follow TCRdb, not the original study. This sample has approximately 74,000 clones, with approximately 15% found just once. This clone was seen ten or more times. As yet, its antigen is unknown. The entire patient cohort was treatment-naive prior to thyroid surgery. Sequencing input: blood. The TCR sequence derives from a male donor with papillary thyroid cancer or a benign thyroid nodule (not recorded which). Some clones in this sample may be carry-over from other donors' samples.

CDR3: CASSTRDRSYNSPLHF. The CDR3 nucleotides read TGTGCCAGCAGTACCCGGGACAGGTCGTATAATTCACCCCTCCACTTT. J is TRBJ1-6 and V is TRBV12-3 or TRBV12-4, with 8 bases lining up with TRBD1. The CDR3 consists of 16 residues. V lost 5 bases, J lost 4 bases, and 7 bases stayed unmatched.